The 7 T cell receptor beta chains below come from one sample, sequenced in a study of OX40 agonist ivuxolimab in advanced cancers. Profiling relied on immunoSEQ multiplex PCR, and the TCRdb table lists in-frame clones only, not all of them. Here the sample spans 80,000 to 95,000 clones, around 85% being singletons. Specimen: CD4+ or CD8+ T cells sorted from blood, collected in a trial of the OX40 agonist ivuxolimab. The receptor source for this set is an adult with an advanced solid tumor such as melanoma, head and neck, liver or kidney cancer.

This clone showed up just a few times. The chain combines TRBV7-3 with TRBJ1-6; possible D gene TRBD1, 5 bases. Trimming left V 0 bases short and J 10 bases short, with 7 bases between. CDR1 is SGHTA, CDR2 FQGTGA, per germline. The CDR3 totals 13 residues. The CDR3 DNA follows: TGTGCCAGCAGCTTAACGGGGGAATCACCCCTCCACTTT. Protein sequence: CASSLTGESPLHF.

Regarding this clone: Within the sample, other DNA sequences also encode this same CDR3. The rearrangement links TRBV27 to TRBJ2-1; the D gene could be TRBD1 or TRBD2 (5 bases each). This CDR3 has 15 amino acids. The germline CDR1 and CDR2 sequences are MNHEY and SMNVEV (reference sequence). The V gene lost 0 bases and the J gene lost 8 bases, with 14 bases spanning the gap. The CDR3 loop is CASSLSRRGNYEQFF. Here the CDR3 DNA reads TGTGCCAGCAGTTTATCGCGTCGGGGCAATTATGAGCAGTTCTTC.

The rearrangement uses TRBV28 and TRBJ2-7; TRBD2 matches at 12 bases. This CDR3 is built from 16 residues. The V gene's germline CDR1 is MDHEN and CDR2 SYDVKM. Trimming at V came to 5 bases and at J to 10 bases, leaving 15 bases not matched to a gene. This CDR3 is CASSPPPSSGRAGQYF. The DNA of the CDR3 is TGTGCCAGCAGTCCCCCCCCCTCTAGCGGGAGGGCCGGCCAGTACTTC. Full variable domain (remainder filled in from reference TRBV28 and TRBJ2-7): DVKVTQSSRYLVKRTGEKVFLECVQDMDHENMFWYRQDPGLGLRLIYFSYDVKMKEKGDIPEGYSVSREKKERFSLILESASTNQTSMYLCASSPPPSSGRAGQYFGPGTRLTVT.

This clone was detected only a few times. This chain links TRBV28 with TRBJ1-2; 9 bases match TRBD1. V was clipped by 6 bases and J by 8 bases; unmatched bases: 4. Per germline, CDR1 MDHEN and CDR2 SYDVKM. The length of the CDR3 is 12 residues. This CDR3 reads CASSLTGGGYTF. Written as DNA, the CDR3 is TGTGCCAGCAGCCTGACAGGGGGAGGCTACACCTTC.

The V and J genes are TRBV4-2 and TRBJ1-2; weak D call: TRBD1 (6 bases). Deletions cut 2 bases from V and 3 bases from J, with 13 bases between. Germline V gives CDR1 LGHNA, CDR2 YNFKEQ. The CDR3 sequence is 15 residues long. The CDR3 protein is CASSQIRGGDYGYTF. CDR3 bases: TGTGCCAGCAGCCAAATAAGGGGGGGCGACTATGGCTACACCTTC.

This clone is a singleton in its sample. The chain carries TRBV7-3 and TRBJ1-3; the match to TRBD1 covers 7 bases. J was trimmed by 0 bases and V by 4 bases; bases with no gene match: 6. CDR3 size: 16 residues. CDR1 SGHTA and CDR2 FQGTGA come from the germline V gene. CDR3 protein: CASSSRTGLSGNTIYF. CDR3 bases: TGTGCCAGCAGCTCCCGGACAGGTCTCTCTGGAAACACCATATATTTT. Using reference TRBV7-3 and TRBJ1-3 for the parts outside the CDR3, the full variable domain is GAGVSQTPSNKVTEKGKYVELRCDPISGHTALYWYRQSLGQGPEFLIYFQGTGAADDSGLPNDRFFAVRPEGSVSTLKIQRTERGDSAVYLCASSSRTGLSGNTIYFGEGSWLTVV.

This clone occurred once. The genes are TRBV27 and TRBJ1-1; D is ambiguous. V gave up 6 bases and J gave up 0 bases, with 17 bases separating them. There are 16 residues in the CDR3. Per the germline V gene, CDR1 is MNHEY and CDR2 is SMNVEV (reference sequence). The CDR3 spells CASSLGLGLVNTEAFF. The CDR3, as DNA: TGTGCCAGCAGCCTTGGTTTAGGGCTGGTGAACACTGAAGCTTTCTTT.